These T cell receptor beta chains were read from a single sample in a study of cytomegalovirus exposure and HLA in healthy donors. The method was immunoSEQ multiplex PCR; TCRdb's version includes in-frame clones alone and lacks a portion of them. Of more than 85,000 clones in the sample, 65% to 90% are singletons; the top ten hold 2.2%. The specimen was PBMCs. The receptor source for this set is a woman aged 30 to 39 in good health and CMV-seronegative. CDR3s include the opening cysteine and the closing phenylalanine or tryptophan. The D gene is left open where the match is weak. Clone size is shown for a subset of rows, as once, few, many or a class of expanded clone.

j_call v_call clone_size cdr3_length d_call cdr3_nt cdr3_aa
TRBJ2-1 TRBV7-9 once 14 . TGTGCCAGCAGCTTAGGTCCGGGCTACAATGAGCAGTTCTTC CASSLGPGYNEQFF
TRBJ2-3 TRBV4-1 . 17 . TGCGCCAGCACCGACACTTATGGGCGGGAAGGGGCAGATACGCAGTATTTT CASTDTYGREGADTQYF
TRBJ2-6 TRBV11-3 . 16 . TGTGCCAGCAGCTCGGGACTGACCTCTGGGGCCAACGTCCTGACTTTC CASSSGLTSGANVLTF
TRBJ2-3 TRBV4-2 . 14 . TGTGCCAGCAGCCCCTCAGTTGGTTCAGATACGCAGTATTTT CASSPSVGSDTQYF
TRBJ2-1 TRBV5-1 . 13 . TGCGCCAGCAGCTTGGCGGGAGTTAATGAGCAGTTCTTC CASSLAGVNEQFF
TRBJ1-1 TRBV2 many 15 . TGTGCCAGCAGCTTAGAGGGCACGGGGAACACTGAAGCTTTCTTT CASSLEGTGNTEAFF
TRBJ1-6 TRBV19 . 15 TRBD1 TGTGCCAGTAGTAACGTACAGGGGGCGCGGTCACCCCTCCACTTT CASSNVQGARSPLHF
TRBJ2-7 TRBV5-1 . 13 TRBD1 TGCGCCAGCAGCGCGGGACAGGGCTACGAGCAGTACTTC CASSAGQGYEQYF
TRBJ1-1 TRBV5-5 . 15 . TGTGCCAGCAGCTTGCTCGGGGGTGGGGGCACTGAAGCTTTCTTT CASSLLGGGGTEAFF
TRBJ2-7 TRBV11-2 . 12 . TGTGCCAGCAGCCCTTCCTCCTACGAGCAGTACTTC CASSPSSYEQYF
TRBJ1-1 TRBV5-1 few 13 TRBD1 TGCGCCAGCAGCAGGACAGGGGACACTGAAGCTTTCTTT CASSRTGDTEAFF
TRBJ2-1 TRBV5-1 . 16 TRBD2 TGCGCCAGCAGCGCTAAACCGGGACTAGCGGGAAATGAGCAGTTCTTC CASSAKPGLAGNEQFF
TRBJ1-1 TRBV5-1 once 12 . TGCGCCAGCAGCGGGGAGGGGGGTCCAGCTTTCTTT CASSGEGGPAFF
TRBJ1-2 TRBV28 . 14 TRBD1 TGTGCCAGCAGCCGAGGACAGGGGGCAGGTGGCTACACCTTC CASSRGQGAGGYTF
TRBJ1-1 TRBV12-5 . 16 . TGTGCTAGTGGTTTGGTGGTGGGGCTTTCGAACACTGAAGCTTTCTTT CASGLVVGLSNTEAFF
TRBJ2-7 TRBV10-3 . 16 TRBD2 TGTGCCATCAGTGATTCTTCCGCTAGCGGGATCTACGAGCAGTACTTC CAISDSSASGIYEQYF
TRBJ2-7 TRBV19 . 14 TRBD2 TGTGCCAGTAGTACCGGGACTAGCGGGACTATGGAGTACTTC CASSTGTSGTMEYF
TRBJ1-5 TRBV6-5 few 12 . TGTGCCAGCAGTTCAGGCAATCAGCCCCAGCATTTT CASSSGNQPQHF
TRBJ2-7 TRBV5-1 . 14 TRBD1 TGCGCCAGCAGCTCGACCGGACAGGGCTACGAGCAGTACTTC CASSSTGQGYEQYF
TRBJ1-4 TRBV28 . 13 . TGTGCCAGCAAGGGGCAGGGTCCCGAAAAACTGTTTTTT CASKGQGPEKLFF
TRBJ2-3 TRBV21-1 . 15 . TGTGCCAGCCGGCGGACTAGCGGGGGGGGTGGTACGCAGTATTTT CASRRTSGGGGTQYF
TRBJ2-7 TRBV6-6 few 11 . TGTGCCAGCAGTTGGGGGGGGGCCCCGTACTTC CASSWGGAPYF
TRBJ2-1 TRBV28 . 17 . TGTGCCAGCAGTTCGCATATACTGGGGCGGGACTACAATGAGCAGTTCTTC CASSSHILGRDYNEQFF
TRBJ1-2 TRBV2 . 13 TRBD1 TGTGCCAGCAGTGAAACAGGGGGAAAAGGCTACACCTTC CASSETGGKGYTF
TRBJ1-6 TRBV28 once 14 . TGTGCCAGCGACATTGCTCAGGGGAATTCACCCCTCCACTTT CASDIAQGNSPLHF
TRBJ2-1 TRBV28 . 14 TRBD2 TGTGCCAGCAGGCTAGCGGGAGGGGGCTATGAGCAGTTCTTC CASRLAGGGYEQFF
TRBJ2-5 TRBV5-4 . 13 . TGTGCCAGCAGCTGGCAAGAGTCGGGGACCCAGTACTTC CASSWQESGTQYF
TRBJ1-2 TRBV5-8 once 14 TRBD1 TGTGCCAGCAGCCCGGGACAGGGGGCGTATGGCTACACCTTC CASSPGQGAYGYTF
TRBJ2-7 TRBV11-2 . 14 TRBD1 TGTGCCAGCAGCTTCGGGACAGGGTCCTACGAGCAGTACTTC CASSFGTGSYEQYF
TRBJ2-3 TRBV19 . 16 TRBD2 TGTGCCAGTAGTATCCGGGAGGGCCGGTTAGGAGATACGCAGTATTTT CASSIREGRLGDTQYF
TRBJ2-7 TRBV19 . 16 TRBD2 TGTGCCAGTAGTACTAGCGGGAGGGCCGGCTCCTACGAGCAGTACTTC CASSTSGRAGSYEQYF
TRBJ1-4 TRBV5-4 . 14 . TGTGCCAGCAGCTTCGGCAGGGGAAACGAAAAACTGTTTTTT CASSFGRGNEKLFF
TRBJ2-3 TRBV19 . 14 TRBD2 TGTGCCAGTAGCGGGAGGGTGAACACAGATACGCAGTATTTT CASSGRVNTDTQYF
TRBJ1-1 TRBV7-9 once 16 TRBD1 TGTGCCAGCAGCTCGGGACAGTCGTCTCTGAACACTGAAGCTTTCTTT CASSSGQSSLNTEAFF
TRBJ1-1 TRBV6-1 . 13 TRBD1 TGTGCCAGCAGGACAGGGCCAAACACTGAAGCTTTCTTT CASRTGPNTEAFF
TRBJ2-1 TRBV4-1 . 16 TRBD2 TGCGCCAGCAGCCAAGCTATAGCGGGAGGGTTCAATGAGCAGTTCTTC CASSQAIAGGFNEQFF
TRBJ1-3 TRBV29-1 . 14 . TGCAGCGTTGTCATCGGTAGCTCTGGAAACACCATATATTTT CSVVIGSSGNTIYF
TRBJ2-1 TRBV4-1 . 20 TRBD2 TGCGCCAGCAGCCAAGAAAGCGCACTAGCGGGAGGTCCGGGCTGGGATGAGCAGTTCTTC CASSQESALAGGPGWDEQFF
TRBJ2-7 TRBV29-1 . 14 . TGCAGCTACCGGGGACATTTGGACTCCTACGAGCAGTACTTC CSYRGHLDSYEQYF
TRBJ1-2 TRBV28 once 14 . TGTGCCAGCAGTTTAAACGCTCTAAACTATGGCTACACCTTC CASSLNALNYGYTF
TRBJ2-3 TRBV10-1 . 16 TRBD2 TGCGCCAGCAGTGGGACTAGCGGGAGCGGTACAGATACGCAGTATTTT CASSGTSGSGTDTQYF
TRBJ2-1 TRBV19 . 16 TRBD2 TGTGCCAGTAGTCCCTCCGGACTAGCCACCTACAATGAGCAGTTCTTC CASSPSGLATYNEQFF
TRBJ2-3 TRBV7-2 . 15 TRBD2 TGTGCCAGCAGCTTAGTCTCGGGAGGGGCAGATACGCAGTATTTT CASSLVSGGADTQYF
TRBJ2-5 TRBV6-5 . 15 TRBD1 TGTGCCAGCAGGCCGACAGGGTCGGTCATAGAGACCCAGTACTTC CASRPTGSVIETQYF
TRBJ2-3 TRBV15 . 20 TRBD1 TGTGCCACCAGCAGAGATGCTCCGGGACAGGGAATTTTCAGCACAGATACGCAGTATTTT CATSRDAPGQGIFSTDTQYF
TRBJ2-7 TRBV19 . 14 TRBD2 TGTGCCAGTAGTCCTAGCGGCAGTCTCTACGAGCAGTACTTC CASSPSGSLYEQYF